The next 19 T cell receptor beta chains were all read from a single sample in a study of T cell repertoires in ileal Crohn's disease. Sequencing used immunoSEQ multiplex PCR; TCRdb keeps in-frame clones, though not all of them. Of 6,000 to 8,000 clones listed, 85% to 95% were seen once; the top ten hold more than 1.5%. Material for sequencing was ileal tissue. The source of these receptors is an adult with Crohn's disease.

CDR3 amino acids: CASSPHPSDSNQPQHF. In nucleotides, the CDR3 is TGCGCCAGCAGTCCACACCCGTCAGATAGCAATCAGCCCCAGCATTTT. V usage is TRBV23-1 and J usage is TRBJ1-5; no definite D call. TRBV23-1 has ORF status, its function being uncertain. This CDR3 is 16 amino acids long. Deletions cut 4 bases from V and 0 bases from J, with 13 bases between.

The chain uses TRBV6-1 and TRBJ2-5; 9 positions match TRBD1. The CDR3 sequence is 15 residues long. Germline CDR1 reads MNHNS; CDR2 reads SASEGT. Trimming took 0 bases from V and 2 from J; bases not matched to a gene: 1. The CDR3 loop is CASSEATGGQETQYF. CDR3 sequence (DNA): TGTGCCAGCAGTGAAGCGACAGGGGGACAAGAGACCCAGTACTTC.

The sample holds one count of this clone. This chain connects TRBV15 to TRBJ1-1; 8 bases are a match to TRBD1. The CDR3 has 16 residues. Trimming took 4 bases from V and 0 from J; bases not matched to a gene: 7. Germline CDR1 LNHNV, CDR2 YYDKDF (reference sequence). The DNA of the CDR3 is TGTGCCACCAGCAACCCCAGGGGGCTAATGAACACTGAAGCTTTCTTT. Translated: CATSNPRGLMNTEAFF.

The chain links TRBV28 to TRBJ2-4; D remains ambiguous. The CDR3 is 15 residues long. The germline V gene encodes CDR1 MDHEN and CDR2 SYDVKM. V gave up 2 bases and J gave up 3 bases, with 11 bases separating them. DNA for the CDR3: TGTGCCAGCAGTTTAGCTAGTCTCGGCAAAAACATTCAGTACTTC. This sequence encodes CASSLASLGKNIQYF.

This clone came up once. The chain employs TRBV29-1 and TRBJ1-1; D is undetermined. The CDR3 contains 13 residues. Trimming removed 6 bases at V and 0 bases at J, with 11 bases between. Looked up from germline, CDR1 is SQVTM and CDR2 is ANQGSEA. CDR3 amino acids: CSVLRHMNTEAFF. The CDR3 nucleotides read TGCAGCGTCCTAAGACATATGAACACTGAAGCTTTCTTT.

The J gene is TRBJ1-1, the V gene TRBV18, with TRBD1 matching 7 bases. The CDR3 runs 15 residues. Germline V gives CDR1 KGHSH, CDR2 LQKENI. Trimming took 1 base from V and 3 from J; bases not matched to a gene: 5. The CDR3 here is CASSPQGASDTEAFF. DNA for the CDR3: TGTGCCAGCTCACCACAGGGGGCATCGGACACTGAAGCTTTCTTT.

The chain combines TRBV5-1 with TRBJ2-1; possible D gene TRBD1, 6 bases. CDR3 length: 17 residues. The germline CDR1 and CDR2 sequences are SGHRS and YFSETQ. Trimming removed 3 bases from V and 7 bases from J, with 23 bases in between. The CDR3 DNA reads TGCGCCAGCAGCTCCTACCCCGGGACACGGCAACTTAATGAGCAGTTCTTC. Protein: CASSSYPGTRQLNEQFF.

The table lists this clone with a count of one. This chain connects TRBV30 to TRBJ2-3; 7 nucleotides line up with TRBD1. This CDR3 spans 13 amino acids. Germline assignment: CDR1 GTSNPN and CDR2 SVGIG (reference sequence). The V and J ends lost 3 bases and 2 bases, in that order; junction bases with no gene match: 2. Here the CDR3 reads CAWRGQSTDTQYF. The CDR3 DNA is TGTGCCTGGAGGGGACAGTCCACAGATACGCAGTATTTT.

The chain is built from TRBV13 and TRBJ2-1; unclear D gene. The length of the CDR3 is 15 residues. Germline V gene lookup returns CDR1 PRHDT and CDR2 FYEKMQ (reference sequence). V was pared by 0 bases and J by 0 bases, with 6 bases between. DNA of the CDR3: TGTGCCAGCAGCTTAGGTCGTAGCTCCTACAATGAGCAGTTCTTC. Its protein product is CASSLGRSSYNEQFF.

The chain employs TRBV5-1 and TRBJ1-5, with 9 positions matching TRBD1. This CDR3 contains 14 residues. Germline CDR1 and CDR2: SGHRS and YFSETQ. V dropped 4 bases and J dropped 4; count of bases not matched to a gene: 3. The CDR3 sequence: CASSTGTGNQPQHF. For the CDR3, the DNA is TGCGCCAGCAGCACCGGGACAGGGAATCAGCCCCAGCATTTT.

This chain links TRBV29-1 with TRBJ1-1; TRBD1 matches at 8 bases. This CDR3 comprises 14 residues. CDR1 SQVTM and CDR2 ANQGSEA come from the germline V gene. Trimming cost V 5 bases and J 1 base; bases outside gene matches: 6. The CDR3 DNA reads TGCAGCGTTAATACAGGGGGGAAGAACACTGAAGCTTTCTTT. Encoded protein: CSVNTGGKNTEAFF.

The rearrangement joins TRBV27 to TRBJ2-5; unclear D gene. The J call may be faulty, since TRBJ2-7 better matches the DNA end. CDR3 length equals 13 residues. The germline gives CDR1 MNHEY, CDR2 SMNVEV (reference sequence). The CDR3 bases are TGTGCCAGCAGTTTATCCATTTCCTACGAGCAGTACTTC. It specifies CASSLSISYEQYF.

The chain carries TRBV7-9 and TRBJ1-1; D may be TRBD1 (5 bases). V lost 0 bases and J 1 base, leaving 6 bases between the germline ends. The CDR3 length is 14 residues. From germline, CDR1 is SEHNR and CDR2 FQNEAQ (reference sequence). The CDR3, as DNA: TGTGCCAGCAGCTTAGCCACAGGGAACACTGAAGCTTTCTTT. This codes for CASSLATGNTEAFF.

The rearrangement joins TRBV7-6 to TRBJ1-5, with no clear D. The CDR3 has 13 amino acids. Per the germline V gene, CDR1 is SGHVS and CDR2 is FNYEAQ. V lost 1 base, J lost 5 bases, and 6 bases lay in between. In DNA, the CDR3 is TGTGCCAGCAGCTTAGAGCGGCATCAGCCCCAGCATTTT. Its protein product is CASSLERHQPQHF.

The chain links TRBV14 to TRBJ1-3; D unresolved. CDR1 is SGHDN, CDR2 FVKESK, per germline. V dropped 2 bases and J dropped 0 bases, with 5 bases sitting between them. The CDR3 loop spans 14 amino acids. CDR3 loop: CASSQQLSGNTIYF. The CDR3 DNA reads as TGTGCCAGCAGCCAACAACTCTCTGGAAACACCATATATTTT.

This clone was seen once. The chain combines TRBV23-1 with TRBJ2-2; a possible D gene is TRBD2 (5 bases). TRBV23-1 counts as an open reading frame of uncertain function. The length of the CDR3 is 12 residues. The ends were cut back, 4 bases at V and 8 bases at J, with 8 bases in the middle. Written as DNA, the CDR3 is TGCGCCAGCAGTCCCCGAGGGGGGGAGCTGTTTTTT. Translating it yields CASSPRGGELFF.

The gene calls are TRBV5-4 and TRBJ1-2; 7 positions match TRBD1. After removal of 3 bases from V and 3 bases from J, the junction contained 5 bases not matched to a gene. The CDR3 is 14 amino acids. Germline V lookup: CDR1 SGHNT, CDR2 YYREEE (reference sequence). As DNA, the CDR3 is TGTGCCAGCAGCTCGGGACAGAACTACTATGGCTACACCTTC. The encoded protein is CASSSGQNYYGYTF.

The CDR3 nucleotides read TGTGCCAGCAGCTTAACCCCCCACGAGCAGTACTTC. Encoded protein: CASSLTPHEQYF. The rearrangement links TRBV11-2 to TRBJ2-5; D uncertain. The closer fit of TRBJ2-7 to the DNA end suggests the J call may be wrong. CDR1 SGHAT and CDR2 FQNNGV come from the germline V gene. This CDR3 has 12 residues.

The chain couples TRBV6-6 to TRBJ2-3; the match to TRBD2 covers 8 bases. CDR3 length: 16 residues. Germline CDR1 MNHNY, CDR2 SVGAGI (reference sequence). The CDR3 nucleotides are TGTGGGGCTAGCGGGCCACAAAGCTCTAGCACAGATACGCAGTATTTT. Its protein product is CGASGPQSSSTDTQYF.